The 21 T cell receptor beta chains given below trace back to one sample, sequenced in a study of blood T cell repertoires in COVID-19. Sequencing used immunoSEQ multiplex PCR; TCRdb keeps in-frame clones, though not all of them. The sample gives approximately 37,000 clones, 75% to 90% of which show up once; 8.5% to 10% is in the top ten. Sequencing was carried out using peripheral blood. Receptors originate from a human donor in a cohort sampled during active COVID-19.

This clone was seen only once. The chain uses TRBV7-2 and TRBJ2-1; 7 bases are shared with TRBD2. This CDR3 comprises 14 residues. J gave up 3 bases and V 3 bases, and 2 bases lay outside the gene matches. The germline CDR1 and CDR2 sequences are SGHTA and FQGNSA. CDR3 coding DNA: TGTGCCAGCAGCTTGAGGGACTACTACAATGAGCAGTTCTTC. Translated: CASSLRDYYNEQFF.

The chain links TRBV5-1 to TRBJ1-5; 8 bases are a match to TRBD1. CDR1 is SGHRS, CDR2 YFSETQ, per germline. The CDR3 sequence is 15 residues long. The V segment lost 4 bases and the J segment 5 bases; nucleotides outside the gene matches: 8. The chain's CDR3 is CASSEQGARDQPQHF. CDR3 nucleotides: TGCGCCAGCAGCGAGCAGGGGGCTAGGGATCAGCCCCAGCATTTT.

V is TRBV28 and J is TRBJ1-2; TRBD1 aligns across 7 bases. The germline V gene encodes CDR1 MDHEN and CDR2 SYDVKM. Losses at the gene ends were 3 bases for V and 6 bases for J; bases not matched to a gene: 7. The CDR3 spans 14 residues. CDR3 bases: TGTGCCAGCAGTTTGGTAGGGGGCGCGAATGGCTACACCTTC. Translating it yields CASSLVGGANGYTF.

The rearrangement uses TRBV6-5 and TRBJ1-2; TRBD1 matches 7 bases. The V gene end was trimmed by 2 bases and the J gene end by 1 base; junction bases not matched to a gene: 4. Germline V gene data show CDR1 as MNHEY and CDR2 as SVGAGI. The CDR3 has 15 residues. Here the CDR3 reads CASSYEGTVNYGYTF. The CDR3 DNA is TGTGCCAGCAGTTACGAGGGGACAGTTAACTATGGCTACACCTTC.

The chain carries TRBV6-5 and TRBJ2-7; a weak D match, TRBD1 (6 bases). V lost 2 bases and J 3 bases, leaving 11 bases between the germline ends. From germline, CDR1 is MNHEY and CDR2 SVGAGI. The CDR3 length is 14 residues. The CDR3 DNA follows: TGTGCCAGCAGTTACAGCAGGGGATACTACGAGCAGTACTTC. Protein: CASSYSRGYYEQYF.

The sample holds one count of this clone. The V gene is TRBV6-1, the J gene TRBJ2-5; 8 bases fit TRBD2. The CDR3 totals 14 residues. Germline V gene lookup returns CDR1 MNHNS and CDR2 SASEGT. The V and J ends lost 7 bases and 2 bases, in that order; junction bases with no gene match: 6. CDR3 sequence (DNA): TGTGCCAGCAAAGGACTAGCACTACAAGAGACCCAGTACTTC. The encoded protein is CASKGLALQETQYF.

The rearrangement links TRBV5-4 to TRBJ1-6; TRBD1 aligns across 10 bases. Losses at the gene ends were 4 bases for V and 8 bases for J; bases not matched to a gene: 3. This CDR3 spans 14 amino acids. Germline lookup yields CDR1 SGHNT and CDR2 YYREEE (reference sequence). CDR3 sequence (DNA): TGTGCCAGCAGCGAGGACAGGGGGTATTCACCCCTCCACTTT. It yields the protein CASSEDRGYSPLHF.

The gene calls are TRBV18 and TRBJ1-1; D gene ambiguous. Germline loops: CDR1 KGHSH, CDR2 LQKENI. The V end was cut by 1 base, the J end by 8 bases, with 11 bases between. The CDR3 is 13 residues long. CDR3 protein: CASSPRWASEAFF. In nucleotides, the CDR3 is TGTGCCAGCTCACCACGGTGGGCATCCGAAGCTTTCTTT.

The V gene is TRBV5-1, the J gene TRBJ2-3, with D tentatively TRBD2 (6 bases). Germline V gene lookup returns CDR1 SGHRS and CDR2 YFSETQ. The CDR3 loop spans 16 amino acids. Trimming shortened V by 3 bases and J by 0 bases, and 14 bases separated the two germline ends. CDR3 sequence (DNA): TGCGCCAGCAGCTCACCGCCCGGGAGAAGCACAGATACGCAGTATTTT. It yields the protein CASSSPPGRSTDTQYF.

This clone was picked up a small number of times. V and J are TRBV18 and TRBJ2-7, with D tentatively TRBD2 (6 bases). The V end was cut by 4 bases, the J end by 0 bases, with 13 bases between. CDR3 length equals 15 residues. Germline CDR1 reads KGHSH; CDR2 reads LQKENI. The CDR3 DNA reads as TGTGCCAGCTCACGCACACGGGACTCCTCCTACGAGCAGTACTTC. Amino acid sequence: CASSRTRDSSYEQYF.

DNA for the CDR3: TGTGCCAGCTCACTAAAGACCGGGGTCGGGCAGTACTTC. It yields the protein CASSLKTGVGQYF. The chain combines TRBV18 with TRBJ2-7; possibly TRBD2 for D (5 bases). This CDR3 spans 13 amino acids. V gave up 4 bases and J gave up 9 bases, with 16 bases separating them. Germline values: CDR1 KGHSH, CDR2 LQKENI.

This clone appeared a single time. V and J are TRBV6-2 or TRBV6-3 and TRBJ2-3; TRBD1 matches 8 bases. Per germline, CDR1 MNHEY and CDR2 SVGEGT. V lost 6 bases to trimming and J lost 0 bases; unmatched junction nucleotides: 17. This CDR3 has 19 residues. As DNA, the CDR3 is TGTGCCAGCAGCCGGGATCGGACAGGGCTAGCGCAGAGCACAGATACGCAGTATTTT. Translation: CASSRDRTGLAQSTDTQYF.

The CDR3 here is CASSITGGTEKLFF. CDR3 sequence (DNA): TGTGCCAGCAGCATAACAGGGGGCACTGAAAAACTGTTTTTT. This chain uses TRBV7-9 with TRBJ1-4, with 9 bases that match TRBD1. The CDR3 length is 14 residues. In germline, CDR1 is SEHNR, CDR2 FQNEAQ (reference sequence). V lost 5 bases and J lost 7; bases outside the gene matches: 5.

This chain links TRBV27 with TRBJ2-3; D is perhaps TRBD1 (7 bases). Germline V lookup: CDR1 MNHEY, CDR2 SMNVEV (reference sequence). V lost 8 bases, J lost 6 bases, and 18 bases lay in between. The CDR3 totals 14 residues. The CDR3 sequence: CASGEEGALDTQYF. The CDR3 bases are TGTGCCAGCGGAGAGGAGGGGGCTTTGGATACGCAGTATTTT.

The J gene is TRBJ1-4, the V gene TRBV3-1 (or the pseudogene TRBV3-2); D unclear. This CDR3 region has 11 residues. Germline V lookup: CDR1 LGHDT, CDR2 YNNKEL (reference sequence). The ends were cut back, 2 bases at V and 14 bases at J, with 9 bases in the middle. CDR3 region: CASSQRGELFF. In nucleotides, the CDR3 is TGTGCCAGCAGCCAACGAGGAGAGCTGTTTTTT.

This clone was counted a single time. This chain links TRBV6-5 with TRBJ2-2; TRBD1 aligns across 7 bases. V was pared by 6 bases and J by 0 bases, with 4 bases of the junction left unmatched. The length of the CDR3 is 15 residues. Germline V gene sequence: CDR1 MNHEY, CDR2 SVGAGI. The CDR3 loop is CASRKGQSNTGELFF. DNA of the CDR3: TGTGCCAGCAGGAAGGGACAGTCGAACACCGGGGAGCTGTTTTTT.

The V gene is TRBV18, the J gene TRBJ2-2; 9 nucleotides align to TRBD2. The CDR3 is 17 residues long. J lost 4 bases, V lost 3 bases, and 9 bases had no gene match. CDR1 and CDR2 from the germline V gene are KGHSH and LQKENI. The CDR3 DNA reads as TGTGCCAGCTCACCGAAGGGTAGCGGGGGTGCCACCGGGGAGCTGTTTTTT. Protein product: CASSPKGSGGATGELFF.

This chain uses TRBV6-6 with TRBJ2-7; the match to TRBD1 covers 10 bases. Germline CDR1 and CDR2: MNHNY and SVGAGI (reference sequence). The junction had 13 bases not matched to a gene; V was cut back by 6 bases and J by 5 bases. This CDR3 contains 16 residues. The CDR3 region is CASRTGTGAAGNEQYF. The CDR3 DNA follows: TGTGCCAGCAGGACCGGGACAGGGGCCGCGGGGAACGAGCAGTACTTC.

The gene calls are TRBV27 and TRBJ2-5, with a possible D match to TRBD1 (6 bases). Germline loops: CDR1 MNHEY, CDR2 SMNVEV (reference sequence). This CDR3 is built from 14 residues. Trimming cost V 6 bases and J 2 bases, with 13 bases left between them. CDR3 in amino acids: CASRDSWKQETQYF. Written as DNA, the CDR3 is TGTGCCAGCAGGGACAGTTGGAAGCAAGAGACCCAGTACTTC.

This clone has more than one count but fewer than ten. The chain employs TRBV30 and TRBJ1-2, with D possibly being TRBD1 (5 bases). With 8 bases removed from V and 8 bases from J, the gap between germline ends came to 18 bases. CDR3 length: 12 amino acids. Germline V CDR1 and CDR2: GTSNPN, SVGIG (reference sequence). This CDR3 is CAGSRGEGGYTF. For the CDR3, the DNA is TGTGCCGGATCAAGGGGTGAAGGAGGCTACACCTTC.

The chain recombines TRBV29-1 with TRBJ2-7; 10 bases map to TRBD1. J lost 4 bases, V lost 7 bases, and 10 bases had no gene match. CDR3 length equals 14 residues. Germline lookup yields CDR1 SQVTM and CDR2 ANQGSEA. The CDR3 here is CSAGDRGKIYEQYF. CDR3 coding DNA: TGCAGCGCAGGGGACAGGGGTAAAATTTACGAGCAGTACTTC.